A single sample gave rise to the 17 T cell receptor beta chains below, sequenced in a study of T cells in Graves' hyperthyroidism and ophthalmopathy. Template material for amplifying TCR beta CDR3 regions consisted of RNA transcripts. The HTBI primer set was used in a first-round RT-PCR of the TCR CDR3. Each CDR3 protein is one row after TCRdb ran MiXCR on the multiplex PCR reads. The top ten clones hold less than 75% of a sample with approximately 360,000 distinct CDR3 sequences, 25% of them seen once. Sequencing input: blood. The receptors come from a man aged 50-60 years with Graves' hyperthyroidism.

The chain has TRBV5-1 and TRBJ2-7; tentatively, D is TRBD1 or TRBD2 (6 bases each). The CDR3 loop spans 14 amino acids. Germline assignment: CDR1 SGHRS and CDR2 YFSETQ. Trimming removed 0 bases from V and 5 bases from J, with 12 bases in between. CDR3: CASSLAFGGHEQYF. CDR3 DNA sequence: TGCGCCAGCAGCTTGGCTTTCGGGGGCCACGAGCAGTACTTC.

Note on this clonotype: Since a much larger clone is just one base distant, this may be a read error. The rearrangement links TRBV5-4 to TRBJ2-2; D not resolved. The V gene lost 2 bases and the J gene lost 5 bases, with 4 bases spanning the gap. This CDR3 has 12 amino acids. Germline V CDR1 and CDR2: SGHNT, YYREEE (reference sequence). CDR3 in amino acids: CASSFKTGELFF. The CDR3 region has the DNA TGTGCCAGCAGCTTTAAGACCGGGGAGCTGTTTTTT.

This clonotype was counted a few times. The chain links TRBV24-1 to TRBJ2-3; 7 bases are a match to TRBD1. The CDR3 has 15 amino acids. The V gene's germline CDR1 is KGHDR and CDR2 SFDVKD. The V segment lost 4 bases and the J segment 2 bases; nucleotides outside the gene matches: 5. The CDR3 DNA reads as TGTGCCACCAGTGACCCTGACAGGGTCACAGATACGCAGTATTTT. Its protein is CATSDPDRVTDTQYF.

The CDR3, as DNA: TGTGCCAGTAGTACCCTGGGGGGTACCTCGTTGGACCAGTACTTC. Amino acid sequence: CASSTLGGTSLDQYF. The rearrangement uses TRBV7-2 and TRBJ2-5, with D perhaps matching TRBD2 (6 bases). Germline CDR1 SGHTA, CDR2 FQGNSA. With 9 bases removed from V and 10 bases from J, the gap between germline ends came to 27 bases. The length of the CDR3 is 15 residues.

This chain joins TRBV10-1 and TRBJ2-5, with D possibly TRBD2 on 5 matching bases. Looked up from germline, CDR1 is WNHNN and CDR2 is SYGVQD (reference sequence). The V gene lost 5 bases and the J gene lost 4 bases, with 14 bases spanning the gap. There are 14 residues in the CDR3. This chain's CDR3 is CASSPGRRLETQYF. CDR3 bases: TGCGCCAGCAGTCCTGGACGGAGGCTAGAGACCCAGTACTTC.

As concerns this clonotype: One end of the junction does not line up with germline, which may come from a read error. The chain joins TRBV7-3 to TRBJ1-2, with 10 positions matching TRBD1. From germline, CDR1 is SGHTA and CDR2 FQGTGA. The CDR3 is 17 amino acids. The CDR3 loop reads CASSLADRGLANYGCTF. CDR3 sequence (DNA): TGTGCCAGCAGCTTAGCCGACAGGGGGCTGGCCAACTATGGCTGCACCTTC.

The V and J genes are TRBV15 and TRBJ2-7; D is uncertain. The germline V gene encodes CDR1 LNHNV and CDR2 YYDKDF (reference sequence). Trimming stripped 4 bases from V and 6 bases from J, with 13 bases between. The CDR3 is 13 amino acids. CDR3 coding DNA: TGTGCCACCAGCACTTCAAGGGCAGTCGAGCAGTACTTC. Encoded protein: CATSTSRAVEQYF.

The rearrangement uses TRBV28 and TRBJ2-2; D is unresolved. This CDR3 has 11 amino acids. The germline V and J ends were trimmed by 3 bases and 7 bases, with 3 bases remaining between them. Germline V gene sequence: CDR1 MDHEN, CDR2 SYDVKM. The CDR3 loop is CASSLDGELFF. CDR3 nucleotide sequence: TGTGCCAGCAGTTTGGACGGGGAGCTGTTTTTT.

The chain links TRBV4-2 to TRBJ2-1; the D is unclear. CDR1 is LGHNA and CDR2 is YNFKEQ in the germline V gene. This CDR3 is 14 amino acids long. Trimming cost V 0 bases and J 7 bases, with 10 bases left between them. CDR3 sequence (DNA): TGTGCCAGCAGCCAAGATGTCAGCGCGAATGAGCAGTTCTTC. Its translation is CASSQDVSANEQFF.

The chain joins TRBV4-1 to TRBJ1-1, with no clear D. Trimming cost V 2 bases and J 0 bases, with 10 bases left between them. Germline V gene data show CDR1 as MGHRA and CDR2 as YSYEKL. This CDR3 comprises 15 residues. CDR3 amino acids: CASSQSSLLNTEAFF. In nucleotides, the CDR3 is TGCGCCAGCAGCCAATCGTCTCTCCTGAACACTGAAGCTTTCTTT.

This clonotype was seen ten or more times. This chain uses TRBV12-3 or TRBV12-4 with TRBJ1-1; TRBD1 aligns across 7 bases. This CDR3 is 14 amino acids long. The junction had 2 bases not matched to a gene; V was cut back by 3 bases and J by 1 base. The CDR3 loop is CASSLGQKNTEAFF. The CDR3 DNA sequence: TGTGCCAGCAGTTTGGGACAGAAGAACACTGAAGCTTTCTTT.

The chain combines TRBV11-3 with TRBJ2-3; 8 bases agree with TRBD2. The CDR3 has 16 residues. The germline V gene encodes CDR1 SGHNT and CDR2 YENEEA. V trimming: 5 bases; J trimming: 1 base; junction bases outside the gene matches: 8. Here the CDR3 reads CASSRRTSWGTDTQYF. The CDR3 DNA sequence: TGTGCCAGCAGCCGAAGGACTAGCTGGGGCACAGATACGCAGTATTTT. The whole variable domain, filled in from reference TRBV11-3 and TRBJ2-3, reads EAGVVQSPRYKIIEKKQPVAFWCNPISGHNTLYWYLQNLGQGPELLIRYENEEAVDDSQLPKDRFSAERLKGVDSTLKIQPAELGDSAVYLCASSRRTSWGTDTQYFGPGTRLTVL.

Many counts were recorded for this clonotype. The gene calls are TRBV3-1 and TRBJ1-2; 7 nucleotides match TRBD1. The CDR3 is 13 residues long. Germline V lookup: CDR1 LGHDT, CDR2 YNNKEL (reference sequence). V lost 5 bases to trimming and J lost 2 bases; unmatched junction nucleotides: 2. Here the CDR3 DNA reads TGTGCCAGCAGCAAGGGGGCCAACTATGGCTACACCTTC. This sequence encodes CASSKGANYGYTF.

The chain joins TRBV9 to TRBJ2-7; 10 bases agree with TRBD2. The germline CDR1 and CDR2 sequences are SGDLS and YYNGEE. CDR3 length: 15 amino acids. V dropped 0 bases and J dropped 3; count of bases not matched to a gene: 3. The CDR3 protein is CASSVEAGGVYEQYF. The CDR3 DNA is TGTGCCAGCAGCGTAGAAGCGGGAGGGGTCTACGAGCAGTACTTC.

In this sample, this clonotype turned up many times. The chain has TRBV20-1 and TRBJ2-7; D is perhaps TRBD1 or TRBD2 (5 bases each). The CDR3 spans 13 residues. V gave up 3 bases and J gave up 3 bases, with 12 bases separating them. Germline values: CDR1 DFQATT, CDR2 SNEGSKA (reference sequence). The CDR3 reads CSASLLRGYEQYF. The CDR3 nucleotides are TGCAGTGCTAGCCTCCTGAGGGGCTACGAGCAGTACTTC.

The chain combines TRBV7-8 with TRBJ2-2; TRBD2 matches 9 bases. The V gene's germline CDR1 is SGHVS and CDR2 FQNEAQ. After removal of 1 base from V and 6 bases from J, the junction contained 6 bases not matched to a gene. The CDR3 runs 16 residues. For the CDR3, the DNA is TGTGCCAGCAGCTTAGTTAGCGGGAGTTTTTCCGGGGAGCTGTTTTTT. Translated: CASSLVSGSFSGELFF.

This chain joins TRBV30 and TRBJ2-7; weak D call: TRBD1 (6 bases). V dropped 6 bases and J dropped 4 bases, with 13 bases sitting between them. The germline gives CDR1 GTSNPN, CDR2 SVGIG (reference sequence). The CDR3 length is 12 residues. This CDR3 reads CACRDNSYEQYF. In DNA, the CDR3 is TGTGCCTGCAGGGACAATAGTTACGAGCAGTACTTC.